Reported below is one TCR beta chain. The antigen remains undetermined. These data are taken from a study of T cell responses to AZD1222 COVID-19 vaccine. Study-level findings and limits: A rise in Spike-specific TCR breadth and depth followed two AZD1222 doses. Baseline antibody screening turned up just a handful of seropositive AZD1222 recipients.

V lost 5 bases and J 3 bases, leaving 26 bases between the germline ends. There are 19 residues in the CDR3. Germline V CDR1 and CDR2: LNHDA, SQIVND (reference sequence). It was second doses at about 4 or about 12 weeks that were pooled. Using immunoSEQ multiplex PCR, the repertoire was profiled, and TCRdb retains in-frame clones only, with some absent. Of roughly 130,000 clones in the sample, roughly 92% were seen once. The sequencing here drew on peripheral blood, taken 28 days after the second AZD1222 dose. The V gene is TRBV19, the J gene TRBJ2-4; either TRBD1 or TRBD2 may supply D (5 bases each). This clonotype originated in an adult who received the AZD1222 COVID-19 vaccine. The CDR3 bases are TGTGCCAGTAGTGTAGGCGGTGCTTTTGGACAAGAGGGCAAAAACATTCAGTACTTC. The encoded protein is CASSVGGAFGQEGKNIQYF.